This TCR beta chain derives from a study of blood T cell repertoires in COVID-19. This clone was seen a single time. Original analysis: Estimation of nucleated cell counts was performed using reference gene primer amplification. Clones were read by immunoSEQ multiplex PCR, and TCRdb kept only the in-frame ones, dropping some. The V and J calls and the clone size are those of that table, but D and trimming were determined from the DNA. The sample consists of a few hundred thousand clones, around nine tenths of them appearing once. The sequence was obtained from a woman aged 18-29 years who had recovered from COVID-19. Sample: peripheral blood.

The DNA for the CDR3 is TGTGCCAGCAGTTTACAGGGGGAGGGCAAAAACATTCAGTACTTC. Translated: CASSLQGEGKNIQYF. The rearrangement links TRBV2 to TRBJ2-4; D may be TRBD1 (8 bases). V lost 5 bases and J 3 bases, leaving 14 bases between the germline ends. The germline CDR1 and CDR2 sequences are SNHLY and FYNNEI. The CDR3 extends over 15 amino acids.